The following is a T cell receptor (beta chain) sequence with its context. The germline V gene has CDR1 SGHAT and CDR2 FQNNGV. This CDR3 spans 15 amino acids. V was clipped by 3 bases and J by 3 bases, with 11 bases between them. Original methodology: Reference gene primer amplification gave nucleated cell count estimates. The assay was immunoSEQ multiplex PCR, and TCRdb's table has in-frame clones only and misses some. The DNA was the basis for D and trimming; V, J and clone size are from that table. The repertoire holds roughly 100,000 clones, with roughly 86% as singletons. These data are taken from a study of blood T cell repertoires in COVID-19. Overall study: Whether acute or convalescent, the COVID-19 samples came from the United States, Italy and Spain. The analysed material was cDNA or gDNA that came from T cells, B-cell-depleted T cells, or PBMCs.

Material: peripheral blood. The chain employs TRBV11-2 and TRBJ2-2, with TRBD2 as a possible D gene (6 bases). The sequence came from a man aged 50 to 59 with active or convalescent COVID-19. CDR3 in DNA: TGTGCCAGCAGCTTTACCGGAGGGGACACCGGGGAGCTGTTTTTT. It codes for CASSFTGGDTGELFF. The full variable domain, in which reference TRBV11-2 and TRBJ2-2 provide the parts outside the CDR3, is EAGVAQSPRYKIIEKRQSVAFWCNPISGHATLYWYQQILGQGPKLLIQFQNNGVVDDSQLPKDRFSAERLKGVDSTLKIQPAKLEDSAVYLCASSFTGGDTGELFFGEGSRLTVL.